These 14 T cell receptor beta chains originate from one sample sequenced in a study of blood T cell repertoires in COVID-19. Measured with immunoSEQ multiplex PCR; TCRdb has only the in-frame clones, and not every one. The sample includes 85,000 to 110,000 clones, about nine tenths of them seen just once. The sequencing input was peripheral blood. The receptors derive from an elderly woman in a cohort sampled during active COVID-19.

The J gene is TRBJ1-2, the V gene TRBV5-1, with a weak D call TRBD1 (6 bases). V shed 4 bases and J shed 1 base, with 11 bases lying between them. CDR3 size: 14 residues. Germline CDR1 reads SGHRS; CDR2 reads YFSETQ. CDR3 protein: CASSHTGINYGYTF. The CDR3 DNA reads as TGCGCCAGCAGCCACACAGGGATTAACTATGGCTACACCTTC.

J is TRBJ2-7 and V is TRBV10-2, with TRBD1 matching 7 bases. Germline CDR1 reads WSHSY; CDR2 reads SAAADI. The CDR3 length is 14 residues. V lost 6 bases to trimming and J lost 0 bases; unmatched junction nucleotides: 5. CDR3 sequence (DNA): TGCGCCAGCAGGGGGACAGAGAGCTCCTACGAGCAGTACTTC. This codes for CASRGTESSYEQYF.

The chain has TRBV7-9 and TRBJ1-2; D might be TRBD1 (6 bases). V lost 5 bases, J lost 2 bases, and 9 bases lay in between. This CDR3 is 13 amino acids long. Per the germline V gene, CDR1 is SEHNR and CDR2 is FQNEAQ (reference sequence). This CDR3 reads CASSQDSNYGYTF. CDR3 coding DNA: TGTGCCAGCAGCCAGGACAGCAACTATGGCTACACCTTC.

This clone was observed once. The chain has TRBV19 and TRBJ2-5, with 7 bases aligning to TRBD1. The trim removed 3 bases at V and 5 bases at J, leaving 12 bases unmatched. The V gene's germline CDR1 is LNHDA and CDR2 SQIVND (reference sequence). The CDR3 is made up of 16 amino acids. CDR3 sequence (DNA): TGTGCCAGTAGTATGGGGTTTAGGGGGCCCATGGAGACCCAGTACTTC. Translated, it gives CASSMGFRGPMETQYF.

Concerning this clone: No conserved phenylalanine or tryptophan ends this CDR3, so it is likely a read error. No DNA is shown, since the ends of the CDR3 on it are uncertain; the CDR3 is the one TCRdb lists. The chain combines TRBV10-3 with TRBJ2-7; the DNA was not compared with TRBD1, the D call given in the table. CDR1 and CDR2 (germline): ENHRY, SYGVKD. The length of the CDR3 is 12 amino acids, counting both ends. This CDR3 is CAISESQQGAQL.

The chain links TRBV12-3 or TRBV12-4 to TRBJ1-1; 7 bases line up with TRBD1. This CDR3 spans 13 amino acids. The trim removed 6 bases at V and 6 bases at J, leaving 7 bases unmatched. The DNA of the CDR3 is TGTGCCAGCAGGACAGGGATCTCCGCTGAAGCTTTCTTT. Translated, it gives CASRTGISAEAFF.

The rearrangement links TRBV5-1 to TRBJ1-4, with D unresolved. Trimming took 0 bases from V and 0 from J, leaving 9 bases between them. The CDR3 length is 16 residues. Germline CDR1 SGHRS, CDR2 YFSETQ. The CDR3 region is CASSLDSWATNEKLFF. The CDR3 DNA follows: TGCGCCAGCAGCTTGGACAGCTGGGCAACTAATGAAAAACTGTTTTTT.

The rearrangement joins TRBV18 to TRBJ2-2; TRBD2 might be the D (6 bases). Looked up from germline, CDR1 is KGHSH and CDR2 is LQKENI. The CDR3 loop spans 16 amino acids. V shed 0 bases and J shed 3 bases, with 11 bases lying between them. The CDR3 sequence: CASSPPWGVDTGELFF. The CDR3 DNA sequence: TGTGCCAGCTCACCACCGTGGGGGGTTGACACCGGGGAGCTGTTTTTT.

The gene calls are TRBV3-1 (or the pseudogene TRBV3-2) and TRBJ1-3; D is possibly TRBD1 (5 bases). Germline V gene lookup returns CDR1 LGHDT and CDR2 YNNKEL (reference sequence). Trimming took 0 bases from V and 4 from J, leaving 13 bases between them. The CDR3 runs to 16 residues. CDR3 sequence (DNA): TGTGCCAGCAGCCAAGATTTTAAGCAGGGCGGAAACACCATATATTTT. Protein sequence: CASSQDFKQGGNTIYF.

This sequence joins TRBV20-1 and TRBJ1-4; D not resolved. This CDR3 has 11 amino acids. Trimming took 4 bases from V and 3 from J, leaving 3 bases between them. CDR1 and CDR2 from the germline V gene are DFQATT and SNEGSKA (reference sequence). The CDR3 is CSAISNEKLFF. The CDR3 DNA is TGCAGTGCTATCTCTAATGAAAAACTGTTTTTT.

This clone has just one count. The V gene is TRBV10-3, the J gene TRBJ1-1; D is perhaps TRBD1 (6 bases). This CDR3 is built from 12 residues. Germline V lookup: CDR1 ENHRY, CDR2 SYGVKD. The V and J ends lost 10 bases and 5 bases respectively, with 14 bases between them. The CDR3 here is CATTGGATEAFF. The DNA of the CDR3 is TGTGCCACCACGGGGGGGGCGACTGAAGCTTTCTTT.

CDR3 nucleotides: TGTGCCAGTAGTAGCGACAGGGTGGGGGACACTGAAGCTTTCTTT. It translates to CASSSDRVGDTEAFF. This rearrangement joins TRBV19 to TRBJ1-1, with 7 nucleotides matching TRBD1. The CDR3 has 15 residues. Trimming cost V 4 bases and J 3 bases; bases outside gene matches: 8. From germline, CDR1 is LNHDA and CDR2 SQIVND (reference sequence).

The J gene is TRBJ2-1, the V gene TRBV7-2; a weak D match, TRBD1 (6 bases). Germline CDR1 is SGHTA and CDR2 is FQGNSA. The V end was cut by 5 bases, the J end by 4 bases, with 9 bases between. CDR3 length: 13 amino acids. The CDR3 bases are TGTGCCAGCAGCCAGGACAGTTACAATGAGCAGTTCTTC. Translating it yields CASSQDSYNEQFF. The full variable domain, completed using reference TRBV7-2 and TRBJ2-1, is GAGVSQSPSNKVTEKGKDVELRCDPISGHTALYWYRQSLGQGLEFLIYFQGNSAPDKSGLPSDRFSAERTGGSVSTLTIQRTQQEDSAVYLCASSQDSYNEQFFGPGTRLTVL.

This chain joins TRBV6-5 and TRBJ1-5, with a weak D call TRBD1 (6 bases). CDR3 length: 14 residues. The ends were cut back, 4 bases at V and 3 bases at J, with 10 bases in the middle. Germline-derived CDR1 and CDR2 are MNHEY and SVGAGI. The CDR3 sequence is CASSSTGPNQPQHF. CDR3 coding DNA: TGTGCCAGCAGTTCAACAGGGCCCAATCAGCCCCAGCATTTT.